These T cell receptor beta chains were read from a single sample in a study of cytomegalovirus exposure and HLA in healthy donors. Generated by immunoSEQ multiplex PCR, the TCRdb table keeps only in-frame clones and is missing some. The profile shows about 180,000 clones, less than 90% of them singletons. Sequenced material: PBMCs. Every receptor here comes from a girl between 10 and 17 years old in good health and CMV-seropositive. CDR3s include the opening cysteine and the closing phenylalanine or tryptophan. The D gene is left open where the match is weak. The size field is filled for only some rows; it gives once, few, many or a size class.

clone size	V gene	D gene	J gene	CDR3 DNA	CDR3 protein
once	TRBV7-9	NA	TRBJ2-1	TGTGCCAGCAGCTCCTACTCCAATGAGCAGTTCTTC	CASSSYSNEQFF
NA	TRBV6-6	NA	TRBJ2-7	TGTGCCAGCAGAACCGCTGGGGGCGGTGAGCAGTACTTC	CASRTAGGGEQYF
NA	TRBV19	TRBD1	TRBJ1-5	TGTGCCAGCACCACTAGACAGGGATCTAATCAGCCCCAGCATTTT	CASTTRQGSNQPQHF
NA	TRBV19	NA	TRBJ1-5	TGTGCCAGTAGTCCCCAACTACAGCCCCAGCATTTT	CASSPQLQPQHF
NA	TRBV27	NA	TRBJ1-2	TGTGCCAGCAGTTTAGAGGGCAGGCCTAACTATGGCTACACCTTC	CASSLEGRPNYGYTF
NA	TRBV10-3	NA	TRBJ1-2	TGTGCCATCAGGACAGTAGGCTACACCTTC	CAIRTVGYTF
NA	TRBV10-1	TRBD2	TRBJ2-3	TGCGCCAGCAGTTCTACTAGCGGGTTTAGCACAGATACGCAGTATTTT	CASSSTSGFSTDTQYF
NA	TRBV7-2	NA	TRBJ1-4	TGTGCCAGCAGCTTATCTGTTCGTTTTTCGGGGGGAGGGGATGAAAAACTGTTTTTT	CASSLSVRFSGGGDEKLFF
once	TRBV30	NA	TRBJ1-2	TGTGCCTGGAGTACTGGGGCTGGCTACACCTTC	CAWSTGAGYTF
NA	TRBV6-1	TRBD2	TRBJ2-7	TGTGCCAGCAGTGAAGGGGAGGGAGCGGGAAGTTGGTACGAGCAGTACTTC	CASSEGEGAGSWYEQYF
NA	TRBV9	TRBD2	TRBJ2-7	TGTGCCAGCAGCCCCCTGGCTAGCGGGTACCACGAGCAGTACTTC	CASSPLASGYHEQYF
NA	TRBV6-5	NA	TRBJ2-7	TGTGCCAGCACCATAGACGCAGGCTCCTACGAGCAGTACTTC	CASTIDAGSYEQYF
NA	TRBV7-2	NA	TRBJ2-7	TGTGCCAGCAGCCCCTCAGACACATCCTACGAGCAGTACTTC	CASSPSDTSYEQYF
NA	TRBV27	TRBD1	TRBJ1-3	TGTGCCAGCAGTTTAGGACAGGGATTTGGAAACACCATATATTTT	CASSLGQGFGNTIYF
few	TRBV6-5	NA	TRBJ2-1	TGTGCCAGCAAGGGGTCCAATGAGCAGTTCTTC	CASKGSNEQFF
NA	TRBV19	NA	TRBJ2-6	TGTGCCAGTAGTATCAGTCAGGGTAGTGTGTACGGGGCCAACGTCCTGACTTTC	CASSISQGSVYGANVLTF
NA	TRBV11-3	NA	TRBJ2-5	TGTGCCAGCAGCTTAGGTCTTGGAGTTGGAGAGACCCAGTACTTC	CASSLGLGVGETQYF
once	TRBV14	TRBD2	TRBJ2-7	TGTGCCAGCAGCCATGGACTAGCGGGAGTTTACGAGCAGTACTTC	CASSHGLAGVYEQYF
NA	TRBV7-9	NA	TRBJ1-2	TGTGCCAGCACTCCTGGCAGGGAGGATGGCTACACCTTC	CASTPGREDGYTF
once	TRBV6-1	TRBD1	TRBJ1-2	TGTGCCAGCAGCCGGGGACAGGGGAACTATGGCTACACCTTC	CASSRGQGNYGYTF
NA	TRBV6-6	NA	TRBJ2-1	TGTGCCAGCAGTTACGCTGCAGCTAGCTCCTACAATGAGCAGTTCTTC	CASSYAAASSYNEQFF
NA	TRBV5-1	NA	TRBJ2-3	TGCGCCAGCAGCTCGACAGGATTGCGCACAGATACGCAGTATTTT	CASSSTGLRTDTQYF
NA	TRBV5-1	TRBD1	TRBJ2-3	TGCGCCAGCAGCTCCGGAGACAGGGGGGGCACAGATACGCAGTATTTT	CASSSGDRGGTDTQYF
few	TRBV11-2	TRBD1	TRBJ2-7	TGTGCCAGCAGCGTTACAACAGGGGGCCGGGACGAGCAGTACTTC	CASSVTTGGRDEQYF
NA	TRBV7-9	NA	TRBJ2-3	TGTGCCAGCAGCTTATCCGGGAGACCTACTAGCACAGATACGCAGTATTTT	CASSLSGRPTSTDTQYF
NA	TRBV19	TRBD1	TRBJ1-1	TGTGCCAGTACCTCAACGGACAGGGAGGGCACTGAAGCTTTCTTT	CASTSTDREGTEAFF
NA	TRBV7-9	NA	TRBJ1-1	TGTTCCAGCAGGCCAGTGAACACTGAAGCTTTCTTT	CSSRPVNTEAFF
NA	TRBV29-1	NA	TRBJ1-2	TGCAGCGTTGAAGATGGGGGGATAATCTATGGCTACACCTTC	CSVEDGGIIYGYTF
NA	TRBV6-6	NA	TRBJ1-5	TGTGCCAGCAGTTACTCTGGGCAGAACAATCAGCCCCAGCATTTT	CASSYSGQNNQPQHF
NA	TRBV11-1	NA	TRBJ2-2	TGTGCCAGCAGCTTAGAAATTTCGCTAGACAACACCGGGGAGCTGTTTTTT	CASSLEISLDNTGELFF
few	TRBV2	TRBD1	TRBJ2-7	TGTGCCAGCAGGCTCGAGTGGGGACAGGGGGCCCACGAGCAGTACTTC	CASRLEWGQGAHEQYF
NA	TRBV10-2	TRBD2	TRBJ2-2	TGCGCCAGCAGTGTCCTACTAGCGGGAGCTTCCGGGGAGCTGTTTTTT	CASSVLLAGASGELFF
NA	TRBV6-1	NA	TRBJ2-7	TGTGCCAGCAGTGGGGGCTATCTCGGCCATTACGAGCAGTACTTC	CASSGGYLGHYEQYF
NA	TRBV5-4	NA	TRBJ2-7	TGTGCCAGCAGCTTTCCCCCCACCTACGAGCAGTACTTC	CASSFPPTYEQYF
few	TRBV4-1	NA	TRBJ2-7	TGCGCCAGCAGCCTTATGGGAGACGGCTACGAGCAGTACTTC	CASSLMGDGYEQYF
NA	TRBV5-1	NA	TRBJ1-5	TGCGCCAGCAGCTTGAGCAGCAATCAGCCCCAGCATTTT	CASSLSSNQPQHF
once	TRBV9	TRBD1	TRBJ2-3	TGTGCCAGCAGCTTTATTCCCGGGACAGGGTATGATACGCAGTATTTT	CASSFIPGTGYDTQYF
NA	TRBV6-6	NA	TRBJ2-2	TGTGCCAGCAGGACTACCGACTTGACCTACACCGGGGAGCTGTTTTTT	CASRTTDLTYTGELFF
NA	TRBV30	TRBD1	TRBJ1-1	TGTGCCTGGAGTGGACAGGGGGCGCGAACTGAAGCTTTCTTT	CAWSGQGARTEAFF
few	TRBV11-2	NA	TRBJ2-1	TGTGCCACCGAGGCTAGCGCAGGATACTACAATGAGCAGTTCTTC	CATEASAGYYNEQFF
few	TRBV5-1	TRBD2	TRBJ2-7	TGCGCCAGCAGCTTTGGACTAGCGGCCTTCTACGAGCAGTACTTC	CASSFGLAAFYEQYF
NA	TRBV20-1	NA	TRBJ2-1	TGCAGTGCTCCCCTCCGGGGGGAGCAGTTCTTC	CSAPLRGEQFF
NA	TRBV19	NA	TRBJ1-5	TGTGCCAGTAAAAGACCCGGGGGCAATCAGCCCCAGCATTTT	CASKRPGGNQPQHF
NA	TRBV29-1	TRBD1	TRBJ2-3	TGCAGCGTTGAAGACCCAACAGGGGGTGTAACAGATACGCAGTATTTT	CSVEDPTGGVTDTQYF
once	TRBV27	TRBD2	TRBJ2-7	TGTGCCAGCAGCCGCCGCACAATAGCGGGGAAAGAGTACTTC	CASSRRTIAGKEYF
NA	TRBV18	NA	TRBJ2-6	TGTGCCAGCTCACAGACAGCATACCCTACCTCTGGGGCCAACGTCCTGACTTTC	CASSQTAYPTSGANVLTF
NA	TRBV18	NA	TRBJ1-3	TGTGCCAGCTCACCACCCTCGGGGGTGTCTGGAAACACCATATATTTT	CASSPPSGVSGNTIYF
NA	TRBV5-1	TRBD1	TRBJ2-7	TGCGCCAGCAGCGTCGGACCGGGACAGGGGGCCTACGAGCAGTACTTC	CASSVGPGQGAYEQYF
NA	TRBV5-1	TRBD1	TRBJ2-3	TGCGCCAGCAGCTTGCAGGGGGCTGGCACAGATACGCAGTATTTT	CASSLQGAGTDTQYF
NA	TRBV4-3	TRBD1	TRBJ2-7	TGCGCCAGCAGCCAAAACACAGGGGGATACGAGCAGTACTTC	CASSQNTGGYEQYF
few	TRBV30	TRBD2	TRBJ2-7	TGTGCCTGGATGATTCCGACTAGCGGGTTCTACGAGCAGTACTTC	CAWMIPTSGFYEQYF
NA	TRBV30	TRBD2	TRBJ2-7	TGTGCCTGGAGTACGGGGACTATAACCTACGAGCAGTACTTC	CAWSTGTITYEQYF
NA	TRBV6-5	NA	TRBJ1-1	TGTGCCAGCAGTATCAGCGACGGGGACACTGAGGCTTTCTTT	CASSISDGDTEAFF